The T cell receptor (beta chain) described here comes from a study of Ad26.COV2.S vaccination and SARS-CoV-2 variants. Study-wide context: The COV1001 Ad26.COV2.S trial arm included the donor. Dosing was one shot or two shots 56 days apart. Whole-study results and caveats: In vaccinated individuals, spike-specific CD8+ and CD4+ T cell responses reportedly displayed substantial breadth. Non-spike TCR breadth showed similarity between vaccine and placebo recipients.

In the case of this clone: The antigen is not known.

As for treatment: some 20 received Ad26.COV2.S at low or high dose, single or two shots; about 5 received placebo; per-sample allocation not given. All samples were drawn on day 63, counting from the first vaccine or placebo injection. The assay was immunoSEQ multiplex PCR, and TCRdb's table has in-frame clones only and misses some. This sample carries more than 300,000 clones, 88% of them seen once, and the ten largest clones take around 6.4%. Sequenced material: peripheral blood, taken in a trial of Ad26.COV2.S vaccine versus placebo. The sequence was collected from a person between 18 and 60 years old who received the Ad26.COV2.S COVID-19 vaccine or a placebo.

The CDR3 spells CASSLETGYNEQFF. In DNA form, the CDR3 reads TGTGCCAGCAGTTTAGAGACAGGCTACAATGAGCAGTTCTTC. V is TRBV27 and J is TRBJ2-1; TRBD1 is a possible D gene (6 bases). This CDR3 region has 14 residues. CDR1 and CDR2 from the germline V gene are MNHEY and SMNVEV (reference sequence). Trimming took off 2 bases at V and 3 bases at J, with 8 bases between the two ends.